This T cell receptor (beta chain) comes out of a study of cytomegalovirus exposure and HLA in healthy donors. Findings and caveats of the study: Fewer N-insertions than the 666-donor mean were reportedly shown by an Asian-associated ancestry cluster in a later analysis. Accurate HLA-A and HLA-B prediction from TCR beta sequences was reported for most subjects. Later work associated 17,000 or so TCR beta sequences with HLA alleles at 0.05 false discovery rate.

Researchers ran the PCR with 60 Vbeta and 13 Jbeta primers. Using immunoSEQ multiplex PCR, the repertoire was profiled, and TCRdb retains in-frame clones only, with some absent. The sample lists some 170,000 clones, 72% occurring once. CDR1 SGHTA and CDR2 FQGTGA come from the germline V gene. The CDR3 is made up of 14 amino acids. V trimming: 5 bases; J trimming: 4 bases; junction bases outside the gene matches: 6. Points on this clone: The antigen remains undetermined.

V usage is TRBV7-3 and J usage is TRBJ1-1; 8 nucleotides line up with TRBD1. This TCR was recovered from a human donor in good health. Sequences were obtained from PBMCs. CDR3 region: CASSPIQGATEAFF. CDR3 coding DNA: TGTGCCAGCAGCCCGATCCAGGGGGCCACTGAAGCTTTCTTT.